Below are 10 T cell receptor beta chains sequenced from a single sample in a study of blood T cell repertoires in COVID-19. TCRdb keeps only in-frame clones here, not all; method: immunoSEQ multiplex PCR. The sample holds just under 150,000 clones; roughly 90% are singletons and the top ten take less than 0.95%. The sequenced sample was peripheral blood. These receptors all come from a woman aged 45-65 years with acute or convalescent COVID-19.

The chain couples TRBV11-2 to TRBJ1-2; 7 bases agree with TRBD1. Losses at the gene ends were 5 bases for V and 2 bases for J; bases not matched to a gene: 5. Per germline, CDR1 SGHAT and CDR2 FQNNGV. The CDR3 extends over 14 amino acids. DNA for the CDR3: TGTGCCAGCAGCCCAGGGGGTGTCAACTATGGCTACACCTTC. Encoded protein: CASSPGGVNYGYTF.

This chain connects TRBV11-2 to TRBJ1-2, with TRBD1 as a possible D gene (5 bases). The ends were cut back, 0 bases at V and 6 bases at J, with 5 bases in the middle. The germline gives CDR1 SGHAT, CDR2 FQNNGV. This CDR3 region has 12 residues. The CDR3 DNA reads as TGTGCCAGCAGCTTAGAAGGGGATGGCTACACCTTC. The encoded protein is CASSLEGDGYTF. The full variable domain, with the rest looked up from reference TRBV11-2 and TRBJ1-2, is EAGVAQSPRYKIIEKRQSVAFWCNPISGHATLYWYQQILGQGPKLLIQFQNNGVVDDSQLPKDRFSAERLKGVDSTLKIQPAKLEDSAVYLCASSLEGDGYTFGSGTRLTVV.

This chain links TRBV5-1 with TRBJ2-7; 10 bases fit TRBD2. This CDR3 spans 16 amino acids. Per the germline V gene, CDR1 is SGHRS and CDR2 is YFSETQ. V lost 4 bases, J lost 4 bases, and 11 bases stayed unmatched. The CDR3 region has the DNA TGCGCCAGCAGCCCCCTCCAGCGGGAGGGTACGTACGAGCAGTACTTC. It translates to CASSPLQREGTYEQYF.

This rearrangement joins TRBV19 to TRBJ2-7, with 7 positions matching TRBD1. The CDR3 is made up of 15 amino acids. Germline V CDR1 and CDR2: LNHDA, SQIVND (reference sequence). After removal of 0 bases from V and 8 bases from J, the junction contained 10 bases not matched to a gene. This chain's CDR3 is CASSIDLPPQGKQYF. CDR3 bases: TGTGCCAGTAGTATAGACCTCCCCCCACAGGGGAAGCAGTACTTC.

The chain has TRBV25-1 and TRBJ1-6; D possibly corresponds to TRBD1 (5 bases). V was shortened by 5 bases and J by 6 bases, with 11 bases between the two germline ends. Germline values: CDR1 MGHDK, CDR2 SYGVNS. This CDR3 has 14 amino acids. The CDR3 sequence is CASSKTGVNSPLHF. DNA for the CDR3: TGTGCCAGCAGTAAAACAGGAGTTAATTCACCCCTCCACTTT.

This chain uses TRBV5-1 with TRBJ2-3; weak D call: TRBD2 (5 bases). V lost 1 base to trimming and J lost 6 bases, with 12 bases between them. Per germline, CDR1 SGHRS and CDR2 YFSETQ. This CDR3 is 14 amino acids long. The CDR3 loop is CASSLSGRKDTQYF. In DNA, the CDR3 is TGCGCCAGCAGCTTGTCTGGGAGAAAGGATACGCAGTATTTT.

The chain has TRBV5-5 and TRBJ1-2; a weak D match, TRBD1 (6 bases). V dropped 3 bases and J dropped 0 bases, with 9 bases sitting between them. CDR1 is SGHKS, CDR2 YYEKEE, per germline (reference sequence). The CDR3 spans 14 residues. The CDR3 nucleotides read TGTGCCAGCAGCTCGGACAGATCTAACTATGGCTACACCTTC. This translates into CASSSDRSNYGYTF.

The chain uses TRBV27 and TRBJ2-7; TRBD1 agrees at 10 bases. Losses at the gene ends were 8 bases for V and 0 bases for J; bases not matched to a gene: 1. Germline loops: CDR1 MNHEY, CDR2 SMNVEV (reference sequence). CDR3 length equals 13 residues. The DNA of the CDR3 is TGTGCCAGCGGGACAGGGGTCTCCTACGAGCAGTACTTC. Its translation is CASGTGVSYEQYF.

The chain recombines TRBV2 with TRBJ2-1; 12 bases agree with TRBD2. Germline loops: CDR1 SNHLY, CDR2 FYNNEI. The CDR3 runs 18 residues. The V and J ends lost 5 bases and 0 bases, in that order; junction bases with no gene match: 8. CDR3 bases: TGTGCCAGCAGTCCCACTAGCGGGAGGTTCAGCTCCTACAATGAGCAGTTCTTC. Encoded protein: CASSPTSGRFSSYNEQFF.

Ten or more counts support this clone. The J gene is TRBJ1-5, the V gene TRBV3-1 (or the pseudogene TRBV3-2); no clear D. The length of the CDR3 is 13 residues. CDR1 and CDR2 from the germline V gene are LGHDT and YNNKEL (reference sequence). Trimming cost V 0 bases and J 7 bases, with 7 bases left between them. The CDR3 protein is CASSQDVFQPQHF. CDR3 in DNA: TGTGCCAGCAGCCAAGACGTCTTCCAGCCCCAGCATTTT.